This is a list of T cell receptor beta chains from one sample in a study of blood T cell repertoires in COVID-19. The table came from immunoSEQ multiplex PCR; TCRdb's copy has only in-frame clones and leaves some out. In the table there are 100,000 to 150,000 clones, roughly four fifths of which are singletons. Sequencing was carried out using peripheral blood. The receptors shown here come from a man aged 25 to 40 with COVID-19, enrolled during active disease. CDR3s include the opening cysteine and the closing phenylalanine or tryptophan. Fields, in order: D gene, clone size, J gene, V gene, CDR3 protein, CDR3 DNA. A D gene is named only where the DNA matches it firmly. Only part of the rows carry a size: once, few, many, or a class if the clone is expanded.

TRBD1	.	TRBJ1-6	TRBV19	CASGGGGGNSPLHF	TGTGCCTCAGGGGGAGGTGGTGGTAATTCACCCCTCCACTTT
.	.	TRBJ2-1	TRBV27	CASREYNEQFF	TGTGCCAGCAGGGAGTACAATGAGCAGTTCTTC
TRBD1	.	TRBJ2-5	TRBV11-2	CASSLEGQGETQYF	TGTGCCAGCAGCTTAGAGGGACAGGGGGAGACCCAGTACTTC
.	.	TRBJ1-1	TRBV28	CASSPSVTEAFF	TGTGCCAGCAGTCCCAGTGTTACTGAAGCTTTCTTT
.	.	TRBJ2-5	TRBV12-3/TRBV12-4	CASSLSTEETQYF	TGTGCCAGCAGTTTAAGTACAGAAGAGACCCAGTACTTC
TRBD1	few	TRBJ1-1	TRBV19	CASSTAGQGDRLKAFF	TGTGCCAGTAGTACTGCGGGACAGGGGGATCGTCTGAAAGCTTTCTTT
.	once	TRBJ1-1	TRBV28	CASSLSPGGRTEAFF	TGTGCCAGCAGTTTATCACCGGGAGGAAGGACTGAAGCTTTCTTT
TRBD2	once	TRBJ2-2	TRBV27	CASSGGLAGGLTGELFF	TGTGCCAGCAGTGGTGGACTAGCGGGGGGGCTCACCGGGGAGCTGTTTTTT
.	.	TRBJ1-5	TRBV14	CASSQGGGRNQPQHF	TGTGCCAGCAGCCAAGGAGGCGGCCGCAATCAGCCCCAGCATTTT
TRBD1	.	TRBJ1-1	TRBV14	CASSQVWTGNTEAFF	TGTGCCAGCAGCCAAGTCTGGACAGGGAACACTGAAGCTTTCTTT
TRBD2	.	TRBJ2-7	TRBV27	CASSLYGGAVEQYF	TGTGCCAGCAGTCTCTACGGGGGGGCGGTCGAGCAGTACTTC
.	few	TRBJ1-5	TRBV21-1	CASSNLQESGVQPQHF	TGTGCCAGCAGCAATTTACAGGAATCGGGCGTTCAGCCCCAGCATTTT
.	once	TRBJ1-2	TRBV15	CATSRGSGVEGYTF	TGTGCCACCAGCAGAGGGTCGGGGGTAGAGGGCTACACCTTC
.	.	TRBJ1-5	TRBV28	CASRGIQSNQPQHF	TGTGCCAGCAGGGGCATCCAGTCCAATCAGCCCCAGCATTTT
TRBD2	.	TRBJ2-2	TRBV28	CASSLGREAGTGELFF	TGTGCCAGCAGTTTGGGTCGGGAGGCTGGGACCGGGGAGCTGTTTTTT
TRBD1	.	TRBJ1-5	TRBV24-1	CATGDRDNQPQHF	TGTGCCACCGGAGACAGGGATAATCAGCCCCAGCATTTT
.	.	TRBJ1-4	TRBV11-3	CASSLMESAEKLFF	TGTGCCAGCAGCTTAATGGAGTCAGCTGAAAAACTGTTTTTT
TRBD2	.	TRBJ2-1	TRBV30	CAWSGGGGKQFF	TGTGCCTGGAGTGGAGGCGGGGGGAAGCAGTTCTTC
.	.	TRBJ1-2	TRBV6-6	CASSQAGPYGYTF	TGTGCCAGCAGCCAGGCGGGCCCTTATGGCTACACCTTC
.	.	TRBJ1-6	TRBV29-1	CSVAFRGGSPLHF	TGCAGCGTTGCGTTCCGGGGAGGTTCACCCCTCCACTTT
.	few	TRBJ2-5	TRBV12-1	CASSFNRAGGRETQYF	TGTGCCAGCAGCTTTAATCGAGCGGGAGGCCGGGAGACCCAGTACTTC
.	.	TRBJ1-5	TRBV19	CASRPPGTLNQPQHF	TGTGCCAGTAGACCCCCCGGGACACTGAATCAGCCCCAGCATTTT
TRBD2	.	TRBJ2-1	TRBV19	CASSIQRGGSEQFF	TGTGCCAGTAGTATTCAGCGGGGGGGAAGTGAGCAGTTCTTC
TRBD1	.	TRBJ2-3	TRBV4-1	CASSLGRLGQGSDTQYF	TGCGCCAGCAGCCTCGGGAGGTTGGGACAGGGGTCAGATACGCAGTATTTT
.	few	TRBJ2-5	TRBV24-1	CATSDPDRTQYF	TGTGCCACCAGTGACCCGGACAGAACCCAGTACTTC